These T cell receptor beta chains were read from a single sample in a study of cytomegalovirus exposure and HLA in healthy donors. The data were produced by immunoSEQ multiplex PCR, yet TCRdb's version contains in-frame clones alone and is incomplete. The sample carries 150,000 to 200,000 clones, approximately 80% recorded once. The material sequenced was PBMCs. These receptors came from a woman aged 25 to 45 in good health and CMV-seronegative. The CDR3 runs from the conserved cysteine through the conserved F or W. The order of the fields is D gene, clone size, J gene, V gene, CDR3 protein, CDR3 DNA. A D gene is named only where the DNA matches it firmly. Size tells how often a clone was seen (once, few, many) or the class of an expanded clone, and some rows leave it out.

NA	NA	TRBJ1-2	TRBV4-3	CASSQDFGRPYGYTF	TGCGCCAGCAGCCAAGATTTTGGCAGGCCCTATGGCTACACCTTC
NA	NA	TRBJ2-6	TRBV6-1	CASSERGTGANVLTF	TGTGCCAGCAGTGAGCGGGGAACCGGGGCCAACGTCCTGACTTTC
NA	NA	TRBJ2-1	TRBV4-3	CASSQVRGGWQFF	TGCGCCAGCAGCCAAGTGAGGGGGGGCTGGCAGTTCTTC
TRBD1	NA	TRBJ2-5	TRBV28	CASSPLRQGVGETQYF	TGTGCCAGCAGTCCCCTTAGACAGGGGGTAGGAGAGACCCAGTACTTC
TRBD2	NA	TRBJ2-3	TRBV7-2	CASSPYWAGVSTDTQYF	TGTGCCAGCAGCCCCTATTGGGCGGGGGTATCGACAGATACGCAGTATTTT
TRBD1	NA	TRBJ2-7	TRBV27	CAKTKYRGTYEQYF	TGTGCCAAGACGAAATACAGGGGTACCTACGAGCAGTACTTC
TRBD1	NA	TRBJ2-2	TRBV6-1	CASRMDRGLSGELFF	TGTGCCAGCAGAATGGACAGGGGGCTTTCCGGGGAGCTGTTTTTT
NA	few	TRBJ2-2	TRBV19	CASSIFGRGDTGELFF	TGTGCCAGTAGTATATTCGGGAGAGGCGACACCGGGGAGCTGTTTTTT
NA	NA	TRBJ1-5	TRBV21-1	CASSNGEHEDKPQHF	TGTGCCAGCAGCAATGGTGAACATGAGGATAAGCCCCAGCATTTT
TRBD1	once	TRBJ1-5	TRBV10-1	CASSDPRQGLSRWGNQPQHF	TGCGCCAGCAGTGATCCCCGACAGGGGTTGAGTCGGTGGGGCAATCAGCCCCAGCATTTT
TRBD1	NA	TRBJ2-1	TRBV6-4	CASSDGQGSYNEQFF	TGTGCCAGCAGTGACGGACAGGGCTCCTACAATGAGCAGTTCTTC
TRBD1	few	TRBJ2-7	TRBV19	CASSSRGRTYEQYF	TGTGCCAGTAGTAGCAGGGGGCGGACCTACGAGCAGTACTTC
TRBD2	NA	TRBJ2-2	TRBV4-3	CASSRGLAGSNTGELFF	TGCGCCAGCAGCCGAGGACTAGCGGGATCGAACACCGGGGAGCTGTTTTTT
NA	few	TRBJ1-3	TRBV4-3	CASSQVGGSAGNTIYF	TGCGCCAGCAGCCAAGTGGGGGGTTCTGCTGGAAACACCATATATTTT
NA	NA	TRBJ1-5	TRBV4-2	CASSQGDGNQPQHF	TGTGCCAGCAGCCAAGGCGACGGGAATCAGCCCCAGCATTTT
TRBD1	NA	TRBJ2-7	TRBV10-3	CAISVSGTGPYEQYF	TGTGCCATCAGTGTATCCGGGACAGGGCCCTACGAGCAGTACTTC
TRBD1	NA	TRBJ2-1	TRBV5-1	CASSQTGGAYNEQFF	TGCGCCAGCAGTCAAACAGGGGGCGCCTACAATGAGCAGTTCTTC
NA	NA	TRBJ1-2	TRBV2	CASKGVQGTLEVLYGYTF	TGTGCCAGTAAGGGCGTTCAGGGGACCTTGGAAGTCCTCTATGGCTACACCTTC
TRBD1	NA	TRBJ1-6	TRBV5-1	CASSLRQGDGSPLHF	TGCGCCAGCAGCTTGAGACAGGGGGACGGTTCACCCCTCCACTTT
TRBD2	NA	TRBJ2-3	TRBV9	CASSPREGSRTDTQYF	TGTGCCAGCAGCCCCCGGGAGGGATCAAGGACAGATACGCAGTATTTT
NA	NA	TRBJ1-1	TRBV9	CASSVDQGWGTEAFF	TGTGCCAGCAGCGTAGATCAGGGGTGGGGTACTGAAGCTTTCTTT
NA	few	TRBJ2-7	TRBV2	CASSTGFSEQYF	TGTGCCAGCAGCACAGGATTTAGCGAGCAGTACTTC
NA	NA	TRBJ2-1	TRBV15	CATSRDQGGNEQFF	TGTGCCACCAGCAGAGACCAGGGGGGCAATGAGCAGTTCTTC
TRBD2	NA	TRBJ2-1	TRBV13	CASSSTGTSGHEQFF	TGTGCCAGCTCATCTACCGGGACTAGCGGGCATGAGCAGTTCTTC
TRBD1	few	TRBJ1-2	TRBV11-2	CASSPTGTGVGYTF	TGTGCCAGCAGCCCTACCGGGACAGGGGTCGGCTACACCTTC
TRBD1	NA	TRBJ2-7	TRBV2	CAGGNRGESEQYF	TGTGCTGGCGGTAACAGGGGGGAGAGCGAGCAGTACTTC
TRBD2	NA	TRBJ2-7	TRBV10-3	CAISGGAGSSYEQYF	TGTGCCATCAGCGGGGGGGCCGGCAGCTCCTACGAGCAGTACTTC